A single sample gave rise to the 25 T cell receptor beta chains below, sequenced in a study of blood T cell repertoires in COVID-19. The table came from immunoSEQ multiplex PCR; TCRdb's copy has only in-frame clones and leaves some out. The table lists roughly 330,000 clones, around four fifths of them singletons, with 0.95% to 1.5% in the top ten. Sequenced input: peripheral blood. These receptors were taken from a woman in her fifties or sixties with acute or convalescent COVID-19.

This sequence joins TRBV20-1 and TRBJ2-2; 8 nucleotides match TRBD2. V trimming: 3 bases; J trimming: 7 bases; junction bases outside the gene matches: 7. This CDR3 comprises 14 residues. The germline V gene has CDR1 DFQATT and CDR2 SNEGSKA (reference sequence). CDR3 residues: CSASSTSGNGELFF. The CDR3 bases are TGCAGTGCTAGTAGTACTAGCGGTAACGGGGAGCTGTTTTTT.

This clone has only a few counts. The rearrangement uses TRBV14 and TRBJ1-5, with D tentatively TRBD1 (6 bases). CDR3 size: 15 residues. With 4 bases removed from V and 5 bases from J, the gap between germline ends came to 15 bases. The germline CDR1 and CDR2 sequences are SGHDN and FVKESK. The CDR3 loop reads CASSPGPPGDQPQHF. The CDR3 DNA reads TGTGCCAGCAGCCCGGGACCCCCAGGGGATCAGCCCCAGCATTTT.

This clone was counted between two and nine times. The chain links TRBV7-9 to TRBJ2-3; TRBD2 aligns across 7 bases. The CDR3 spans 15 residues. Germline lookup yields CDR1 SEHNR and CDR2 FQNEAQ (reference sequence). The trim removed 2 bases at V and 4 bases at J, leaving 6 bases unmatched. CDR3 in DNA: TGTGCCAGCAGCTTAACCGGGAGGAACGCAGATACGCAGTATTTT. Protein product: CASSLTGRNADTQYF. Full variable domain (remainder filled in from reference TRBV7-9 and TRBJ2-3): DTGVSQNPRHKITKRGQNVTFRCDPISEHNRLYWYRQTLGQGPEFLTYFQNEAQLEKSRLLSDRFSAERPKGSFSTLEIQRTEQGDSAMYLCASSLTGRNADTQYFGPGTRLTVL.

J is TRBJ1-2 and V is TRBV3-1 (or the pseudogene TRBV3-2); D perhaps matches TRBD1 (5 bases). The CDR3 has 14 amino acids. The germline V gene has CDR1 LGHDT and CDR2 YNNKEL (reference sequence). Deletions cut 4 bases from V and 8 bases from J, with 17 bases between. The CDR3 is CASSLLNQGQGYTF. CDR3 nucleotide sequence: TGTGCCAGCAGCCTACTCAACCAGGGTCAAGGCTACACCTTC.

This chain links TRBV30 with TRBJ2-3; 7 bases fit TRBD1. Germline trimming cut 0 bases from V and 4 bases from J; bases unmatched to any gene: 7. The CDR3 is 15 residues long. Germline loops: CDR1 GTSNPN, CDR2 SVGIG (reference sequence). This CDR3 is CAWSVPLRGSDTQYF. The CDR3 DNA reads TGTGCCTGGAGTGTACCCCTCAGGGGGTCAGATACGCAGTATTTT.

The genes are TRBV3-1 (or the pseudogene TRBV3-2) and TRBJ2-3, with 10 bases identical to TRBD2. The CDR3 sequence is 17 residues long. Trimming at V came to 5 bases and at J to 4 bases, leaving 12 bases not matched to a gene. The germline V gene encodes CDR1 LGHDT and CDR2 YNNKEL (reference sequence). The CDR3 nucleotides read TGTGCCAGCAGCGTACAGCGGGGGGGCCAACAAGCAGATACGCAGTATTTT. Amino acids: CASSVQRGGQQADTQYF.

V gene TRBV11-2 combines with J gene TRBJ2-5; TRBD1 matches at 8 bases. J gave up 4 bases and V 3 bases, and 7 bases lay outside the gene matches. CDR3 size: 15 residues. CDR1 and CDR2 (germline): SGHAT, FQNNGV. This CDR3 is CASSFQPGQAETQYF. CDR3 nucleotide sequence: TGTGCCAGCAGCTTTCAGCCGGGACAGGCAGAGACCCAGTACTTC.

CDR3 loop: CASSPLEGNTIYF. The CDR3 DNA is TGTGCCAGCAGCCCCCTCGAGGGAAACACCATATATTTT. The chain couples TRBV9 to TRBJ1-3; D unclear. CDR1 and CDR2 from the germline V gene are SGDLS and YYNGEE. This CDR3 comprises 13 residues. V was pared by 4 bases and J by 4 bases, with 9 bases between.

V gene TRBV16 combines with J gene TRBJ1-2; D unclear. The CDR3 is made up of 13 amino acids. V lost 5 bases, J lost 4 bases, and 11 bases lay in between. Germline lookup yields CDR1 KGHSY and CDR2 FQNENV. CDR3 in DNA: TGTGCCAGCAGCGGTCAGGTCGGCTATGGCTACACCTTC. As protein: CASSGQVGYGYTF.

The gene calls are TRBV7-9 and TRBJ2-1; TRBD1 agrees at 10 bases. The germline V gene has CDR1 SEHNR and CDR2 FQNEAQ (reference sequence). V gave up 6 bases and J gave up 0 bases; unmatched junction bases: 2. This CDR3 spans 15 amino acids. DNA for the CDR3: TGTGCCAGCAGGGGACAGGGGCACTCCTACAATGAGCAGTTCTTC. It is translated as CASRGQGHSYNEQFF.

This sequence joins TRBV7-9 and TRBJ1-1, with TRBD1 matching 10 bases. V lost 5 bases to trimming and J lost 6 bases; unmatched junction nucleotides: 9. Germline values: CDR1 SEHNR, CDR2 FQNEAQ (reference sequence). The CDR3 is 15 amino acids. CDR3 bases: TGTGCCAGCAGCCTTAGACAGGGGGCAATTGCTGAAGCTTTCTTT. Translation gives CASSLRQGAIAEAFF.

This chain joins TRBV6-4 and TRBJ2-1; TRBD2 aligns across 7 bases. V shed 4 bases, J shed 15 bases, and the junction held 6 bases outside the gene matches. CDR1 is MRHNA and CDR2 is SNTAGT in the germline V gene. The length of the CDR3 is 11 residues. The CDR3 protein is CASSVAGDWFF. In nucleotides, the CDR3 is TGTGCCAGCAGTGTGGCGGGAGATTGGTTCTTC.

The chain carries TRBV7-9 and TRBJ2-1; a possible D gene is TRBD1 (6 bases). Germline lookup yields CDR1 SEHNR and CDR2 FQNEAQ (reference sequence). V lost 8 bases and J lost 4, with 12 bases in between. This CDR3 region has 13 residues. The chain's CDR3 is CASSWTEYNEQFF. The DNA for the CDR3 is TGTGCCAGCTCCTGGACAGAGTACAATGAGCAGTTCTTC. Full variable domain (outside the CDR3, taken from reference TRBV7-9 and TRBJ2-1): DTGVSQNPRHKITKRGQNVTFRCDPISEHNRLYWYRQTLGQGPEFLTYFQNEAQLEKSRLLSDRFSAERPKGSFSTLEIQRTEQGDSAMYLCASSWTEYNEQFFGPGTRLTVL.

This clone was observed a single time. A read error may produce the germline difference seen at one junction end. This chain links TRBV5-5 with TRBJ2-5, with 7 bases matching TRBD1. The CDR3 is made up of 15 amino acids. Germline V gives CDR1 SGHKS, CDR2 YYEKEE (reference sequence). The CDR3 region is CASSSNLYDQGERDF. The CDR3 coding sequence is TGTGCCAGCAGCTCAAACCTTTACGACCAGGGGGAGAGGGACTTC.

The genes are TRBV30 and TRBJ1-2, with a possible D match to TRBD1 (6 bases). V was pared by 3 bases and J by 6 bases, with 11 bases between. The germline CDR1 and CDR2 sequences are GTSNPN and SVGIG (reference sequence). This CDR3 has 12 residues. The CDR3 reads CAWRGGLDGYTF. CDR3 sequence (DNA): TGTGCCTGGAGAGGGGGTTTGGATGGCTACACCTTC.

The genes are TRBV27 and TRBJ1-3, with TRBD1 identical over 7 bases. CDR3 length equals 13 residues. The trim removed 11 bases at V and 11 bases at J, leaving 15 bases unmatched. The germline gives CDR1 MNHEY, CDR2 SMNVEV (reference sequence). This chain's CDR3 is CAFLRTGSNAIYF. The DNA for the CDR3 is TGTGCCTTCCTAAGGACAGGCTCCAACGCCATATATTTT.

The chain combines TRBV24-1 with TRBJ1-2, with no clear D. The CDR3 runs to 13 residues. The V gene lost 2 bases and the J gene lost 8 bases, with 11 bases spanning the gap. Looked up from germline, CDR1 is KGHDR and CDR2 is SFDVKD. CDR3: CATSDSDWSGYTF. The CDR3 bases are TGTGCCACCAGTGATTCCGACTGGAGCGGCTACACCTTC.

This clone has only one observation. The chain employs TRBV12-3 or TRBV12-4 and TRBJ1-4; TRBD1 is a possible D gene (5 bases). The CDR3 has 12 residues. V lost 5 bases, J lost 8 bases, and 9 bases lay in between. As DNA, the CDR3 is TGTGCCAGCAGTACCAGACAGGAAAAACTGTTTTTT. Translation gives CASSTRQEKLFF.

J is TRBJ2-7 and V is TRBV5-1; TRBD2 might be the D (5 bases). The CDR3 loop spans 13 amino acids. V gave up 0 bases and J gave up 7 bases, with 11 bases separating them. CDR1 is SGHRS, CDR2 YFSETQ, per germline. The CDR3 loop reads CASSLDTGGEQYV. The DNA for the CDR3 is TGCGCCAGCAGCTTGGACACCGGCGGGGAGCAGTACGTC.

This clone was seen once. V gene TRBV6-1 combines with J gene TRBJ2-7; perhaps TRBD1 as D (5 bases). Germline V gene lookup returns CDR1 MNHNS and CDR2 SASEGT. This CDR3 contains 14 residues. V was trimmed by 3 bases and J by 1 base, leaving 10 bases between them. The CDR3 protein is CASSDDSLSYEQYF. Written as DNA, the CDR3 is TGTGCCAGCAGTGACGACAGCCTATCCTACGAGCAGTACTTC.

This rearrangement joins TRBV7-3 to TRBJ2-7, with 9 nucleotides matching TRBD2. The CDR3 is 13 amino acids. The germline V gene encodes CDR1 SGHTA and CDR2 FQGTGA. V shed 5 bases, J shed 5 bases, and the junction held 4 bases outside the gene matches. The CDR3 reads CASSPGLANEQYF. In nucleotides, the CDR3 is TGTGCCAGCAGCCCAGGACTAGCGAACGAGCAGTACTTC.

CDR3 protein: CASSPKGLAVDQETQYF. CDR3 nucleotides: TGCGCCAGCAGCCCAAAGGGTCTAGCGGTTGACCAAGAGACCCAGTACTTC. The genes are TRBV4-3 and TRBJ2-5, with 7 bases fitting TRBD2. V shed 4 bases, J shed 0 bases, and the junction held 11 bases outside the gene matches. CDR1 and CDR2 from the germline V gene are LGHNA and YSLEER. This CDR3 comprises 17 residues.

This chain uses TRBV7-2 with TRBJ2-5; D might be TRBD1 (5 bases). Trimming pared 2 bases from V and 4 bases from J, leaving 8 bases between. Germline V gives CDR1 SGHTA, CDR2 FQGNSA. The CDR3 is 13 residues long. This CDR3 reads CASSLWTTETQYF. CDR3 DNA sequence: TGTGCCAGCAGCTTATGGACAACAGAGACCCAGTACTTC.

The rearrangement links TRBV2 to TRBJ2-1, with TRBD1 identical over 8 bases. The germline gives CDR1 SNHLY, CDR2 FYNNEI. Losses at the gene ends were 6 bases for V and 6 bases for J; bases not matched to a gene: 7. The CDR3 contains 14 residues. In DNA, the CDR3 is TGTGCCAGCAGCGGCTCGACAGGGGTCAATGAGCAGTTCTTC. Translation: CASSGSTGVNEQFF.

This clone has a single count. The chain carries TRBV6-6 and TRBJ1-1; D remains unclear. V was cut by 6 bases and J by 3 bases, with 5 bases left in between. Germline CDR1 is MNHNY and CDR2 is SVGAGI (reference sequence). The CDR3 contains 11 residues. CDR3 coding DNA: TGTGCCAGCAGCTATGACACTGAAGCTTTCTTT. This translates into CASSYDTEAFF.